The source of this T cell receptor (beta chain) is a study of CD8+CD57+ T cells in acquired aplastic anemia. On the study more broadly: The DNA of sorted CD4+ and CD8+ cells averaged roughly 3.2 ug.

This clonotype was observed once. The antigen remains undetermined. At one end, the junction sequence differs from germline, possibly due to a read error. CDR1 and CDR2 from the germline V gene are LNHDA and SQIVND (reference sequence). CDR3 length: 15 amino acids. Study-level findings and limits: About 27 CD8+ CDR3 sequences were shared between patients and controls.

In patients chosen for sequencing, flow cytometry had shown CD8+CD57+ cell expansion. According to the study, genomic DNA was the template for TCR beta VDJ and CDR3 profiling. TCRdb used MiXCR to reprocess the reads, holding one entry per CDR3 protein. The table shows roughly 250,000 distinct CDR3 sequences, with 82% occurring only once. The origin of this receptor is a human donor with aplastic anemia. The chain has TRBV19 and TRBJ1-1; D is tentatively TRBD1 or TRBD2 (5 bases each). The DNA end is a closer match to TRBJ2-1, so the J assignment may be wrong. The sample was sorted CD4+, CD8+, or CD8+CD57+ T cells (not recorded which) from PBMCs. The CDR3 DNA is TGTGCCAGTAGTATAGCTAGCACAGGCAACAATGAACAGTTCTTC. Residues: CASSIASTGNNEQFF.